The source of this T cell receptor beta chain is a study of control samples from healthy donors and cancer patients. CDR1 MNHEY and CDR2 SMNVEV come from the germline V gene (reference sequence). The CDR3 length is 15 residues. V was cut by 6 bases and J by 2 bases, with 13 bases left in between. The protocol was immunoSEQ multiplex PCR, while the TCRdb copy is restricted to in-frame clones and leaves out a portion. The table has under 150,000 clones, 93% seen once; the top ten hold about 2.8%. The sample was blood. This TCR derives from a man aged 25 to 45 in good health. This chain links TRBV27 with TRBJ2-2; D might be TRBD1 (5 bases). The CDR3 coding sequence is TGTGCCAGCAGCTCTCAGGGATTTAACACCGGGGAGCTGTTTTTT. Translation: CASSSQGFNTGELFF.